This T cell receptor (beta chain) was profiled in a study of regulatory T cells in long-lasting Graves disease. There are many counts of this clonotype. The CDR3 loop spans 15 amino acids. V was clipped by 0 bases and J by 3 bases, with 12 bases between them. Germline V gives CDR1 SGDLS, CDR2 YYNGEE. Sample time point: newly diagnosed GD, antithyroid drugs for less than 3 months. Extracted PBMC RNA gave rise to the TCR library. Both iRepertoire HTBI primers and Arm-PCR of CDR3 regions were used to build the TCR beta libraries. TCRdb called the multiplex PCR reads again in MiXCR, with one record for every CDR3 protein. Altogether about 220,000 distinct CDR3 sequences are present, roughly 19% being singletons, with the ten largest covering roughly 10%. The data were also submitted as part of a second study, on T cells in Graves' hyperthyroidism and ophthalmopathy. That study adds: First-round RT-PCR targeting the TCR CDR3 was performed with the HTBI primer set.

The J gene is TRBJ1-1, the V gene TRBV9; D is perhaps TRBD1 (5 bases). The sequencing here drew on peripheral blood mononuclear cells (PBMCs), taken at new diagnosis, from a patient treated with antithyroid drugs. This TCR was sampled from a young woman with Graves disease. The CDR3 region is CASSVVASGDTEAFF. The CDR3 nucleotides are TGTGCCAGCAGCGTAGTAGCATCGGGGGACACTGAAGCTTTCTTT.